This is a list of T cell receptor beta chains from one sample in a study of neurological immune-mediated disorders. TCRdb reprocessed the 5' RACE reads via MiXCR and lists one record per CDR3 protein. The sample lists more than 100,000 distinct CDR3 sequences; 11% were seen once. Sequenced input: PBMCs. The receptors derive from a female donor with HTLV-1-associated myelopathy (HAM/TSP). The CDR3 runs from the conserved cysteine through the conserved F or W. Size is omitted from some rows. Given values are once, few, many or a class for expanded clones.

abundance	v_gene	CDR3aa
-	TRBV20-1	CSAREAGNTEAFF
few	TRBV6-6	CASSYMGREQYF
many	TRBV5-1	CASSLAAGVGYTF
many	TRBV27	CASSLSSYRSPLHF
many	TRBV27	CASSFSSTPGEKLFF
many	TRBV12-3/TRBV12-4	CASSFLGATDTQYF
few	TRBV9	CASSSDRTYGYTF
many	TRBV7-2	CASSLDHWGFDYGYTF
many	TRBV20-1	CSAMGRAGTIYF
many	TRBV5-1	CASSYTGGGTDTQYF
-	TRBV5-1	CTSSLDRGLDGELFF
many	TRBV28	CASSRENEQFF
many	TRBV5-1	CASSLRGVATYEQYF
-	TRBV5-1	CASSFNTGSSYNEQFF
many	TRBV27	CASSLSVLETQYF
many	TRBV11-2	CASRDNTDTQYF
many	TRBV20-1	CSAHRTGQGSYNEQFF
many	TRBV12-3/TRBV12-4	CASSLYSSATDTQYF
-	TRBV6-1	CASSVGPSTQTQYF
many	TRBV2	CASSVTWVGEQFF
-	TRBV5-1	CASSWGIARGVEGAFF
many	TRBV12-3/TRBV12-4	CASSKTRANVLTF
few	TRBV5-4	CASSPGGGGALNEQFF
many	TRBV12-3/TRBV12-4	CASRAGLAVPTIGAGELFF
many	TRBV5-1	CASSLSGLYGYTF
few	TRBV2	CASTRGTSGGPQYF
many	TRBV20-1	CSASWARGQQETQYF
many	TRBV24-1	CATSDLGRGEQFF
many	TRBV5-5	CASSLASVPGSTDTQYF
many	TRBV4-1	CASSQGSGGNNEQFF
many	TRBV5-8	CASSISRSSYNEQFF
many	TRBV5-1	CASGEAIAAGELFF
many	TRBV5-1	CASSSDSNTGELFF
many	TRBV15	CATSRDGHRTAFF
many	TRBV20-1	CSARVVGQKITGELFF
many	TRBV20-1	CSAVDGGNYGYTF
many	TRBV5-1	CASSLALGGAKTQYF
-	TRBV7-6	CASSTRTGVTEQYF
many	TRBV5-1	CASSWETSFIGELFF
many	TRBV12-3/TRBV12-4	CASRPEGQSSSTF
many	TRBV5-1	CASSPQPGKHNSPLHF
many	TRBV6-6	CASSLTGGDTEAFF
many	TRBV5-1	CASSFGQGRGYEQYF
many	TRBV20-1	CSAPDGQDNYGYTF
many	TRBV5-1	CASSAQGEYGYTF
many	TRBV4-1	CASSQEGTYRKYRLNEQFF
many	TRBV2	CASRGTGTSGNTIYF
many	TRBV4-1	CASSPLIAVGLRGTYEQYF
medium-sized	TRBV7-9	CASRPDRSYEQYF
many	TRBV29-1	CSVERVSGANVLTF
many	TRBV10-3	CATRGGTPHHEQYF
-	TRBV5-1	CASSPLDSLSEQFF
few	TRBV9	CASSVGVGGLNYGYTF
many	TRBV7-2	CASSLQDRMSSPLHF
many	TRBV7-6	CASSLASFRDTQYF
many	TRBV20-1	CSASRDQGIEQYF
many	TRBV5-1	CASSLDNALEDEQYF